This paragraph covers one T cell receptor beta chain sequence. Its specificity is unknown. This entry is derived from a study of cytomegalovirus exposure and HLA in healthy donors. Study-level findings and limits: Confirmation in vitro established that three CMV-associated chains were specific for CMV antigens.

CDR1 and CDR2 from the germline V gene are MRHNA and SNTAGT. CDR3 length: 13 residues. The ends were cut back, 5 bases at V and 4 bases at J, with 11 bases in the middle. Clones were read by immunoSEQ multiplex PCR, and TCRdb kept only the in-frame ones, dropping some. The data hold around 200,000 clones, with approximately 84% observed a single time. The sequencing sample was made of PBMCs. The receptor comes from a woman younger than 30 in good health and CMV-seropositive. The V and J genes are TRBV6-4 and TRBJ1-2, with no clear D. As DNA, the CDR3 is TGTGCCAGCAGTCGGAGCCTCCTCTATGGCTACACCTTC. It yields the protein CASSRSLLYGYTF.